This paragraph reports one TCR beta chain. The clone's antigen remains unknown. Base qualities were left out, and no much larger clone turns up one base away. From the cysteine up to the phenylalanine, the CDR3 has a length of 10 residues. Just CDR3 DNA is preserved here, 30 bases in frame from base 1. Trimming costs V 3 bases and J 14 bases, and their ends lie 10 bases apart. The source of the sample is a study of graft-versus-host responses after intestinal transplantation (dated by TCRdb to the early 2020s). Context from the whole study: Recipients received multivisceral, liver-intestinal, or isolated intestinal transplants. To identify alloreactive clones, pre-transplant mixed lymphocyte reaction products were sequenced and compared with unstimulated pre-transplant donor and recipient T cells. Graft-versus-host and host-versus-graft alloreactive T cell clones were tracked in the graft, circulation and bone marrow after intestinal transplantation using bulk TCR-beta CDR3 sequencing. Of the roughly 26 intestinal transplant recipients enrolled in the cohort, one of whom was a retransplant, a few patients without pretransplant specimens were excluded. Instead of going to the commercial service, samples from a few later patients were sequenced in-house on an Illumina MiSeq and processed with MiXCR. A peak of at least 4% donor T cells among recipient peripheral blood mononuclear cells was the definition used for donor T cell macrochimerism. Every recipient was given anti-thymocyte globulin induction, followed by about three years of maintenance tacrolimus and steroids. Broad study findings and their caveats: Conclusions were limited by the relatively low number and heterogeneity of intestinal transplant patients. Early after transplant, peak levels of circulating GvH clones were associated with declines in HvG clones. Patients with donor T cell macrochimerism had high GvH to HvG T cell clonal ratios in their allografts. GvH clones were detected in recipient bone marrow, and some appeared earlier in ileal mucosa or blood, consistent with an intestinal mucosal origin.

Library prep was done by the immunoSEQ multiplex PCR assay. For most patients, genomic DNA was isolated with the Qiagen DNeasy Blood and Tissue Kit and sent frozen to Adaptive Biotechnologies for TCR sequencing. High-throughput TCR-beta CDR3 sequencing of genomic DNA from most patients was performed by Adaptive Biotechnologies. Per the original workflow: TCR sequencing data were retrieved from Adaptive's ImmunoSEQ software for roughly 20 patients, whereas a few other patients were processed with MiXCR and VDJtools. To correct CD4 versus CD8 sorting errors, any sequence found in both subsets at a frequency ratio below 5:1 was removed. CDR3 nucleotide sequences shared by donor and recipient were removed because the origin of these sequences could not be assigned. Alloreactive clones required at least 2-fold expansion over unstimulated cells and minimum CFSE-low frequency of 0.002% (template counts) or 0.001% (read counts). Clones detected in sequenced pre-transplant spleen, lymph node, or MLR CFSE-low populations of the donor or recipient were defined as mappable. Cumulative frequency of alloreactive clones was calculated as a percentage of all sequences weighted by copy number. TCRdb re-hosts the immuneACCESS table, in-frame sequences only. Its copies lack some clones; in the studies checked, an unresolved V gene accounts for under half of them, and the cause for the rest is not known. V and J calls plus clone size are reproduced from that table; the DNA served to infer D and trimming. The sample records 100,000 to 120,000 clones, around 93% of which are singletons. Of the sample, about 0.51% falls within the top ten clones.

Read against the paper, the sample's time point label means: cells obtained before transplantation from donor or recipient. CD3+CD4+ and CD3+CD8+ populations were FACS-sorted from unstimulated pre-transplant donor and recipient cells taken from spleen or lymph nodes. The sequence is built from TRBV5-3 and TRBJ2-3, with the identity of the D gene unclear. TRBV5-3 is filed as an ORF, its function uncertain. The specimen was unstimulated CD8+ T cells sorted from spleen or lymph node cells, collected before intestinal transplant. This TCR derives from a human donor who received an intestinal transplant. At the DNA level, the sequence is TGTGCCAGAAGCTGGTGCCTCAGGTATTTT. Its translation is CARSWCLRYF.